The rows below give T cell receptor beta chains drawn from one sample of a study of T cell responses to AZD1222 COVID-19 vaccine. Assay: immunoSEQ multiplex PCR; the TCRdb copy retains only in-frame clones and omits some. Of 150,000 or so clones listed, approximately 94% are singletons. Sequenced material: peripheral blood, taken on day 0 of AZD1222 vaccination. The origin of the receptors is an adult in good health. Both conserved end residues are trimmed from each CDR3. Each record gives: CDR3 protein, V gene, J gene, clone size. Clone sizes are given selectively: once, few, many, or a class where the clone is expanded.

ASSLQTNTGELF	TRBV19	TRBJ2-2	.
ASSRDLQNTGELF	TRBV5-4	TRBJ2-2	.
ASSEESGTERPQH	TRBV2	TRBJ1-5	.
ASSPWTGDTEAF	TRBV6-5	TRBJ1-1	.
ASSARGNTEAF	TRBV9	TRBJ1-1	.
ASSLQGGNEQY	TRBV5-6	TRBJ2-7	.
ASSDAGGLMNTEAF	TRBV2	TRBJ1-1	.
ASSQDRGIYGYT	TRBV3-1/TRBV3-2	TRBJ1-2	.
ASRTGTATIGGYT	TRBV2	TRBJ1-2	.
AWNEGSNEKLF	TRBV30	TRBJ1-4	.
ASSATGDYGYT	TRBV9	TRBJ1-2	.
ASSPTGTSHYEQY	TRBV6-5	TRBJ2-7	.
ASSEIRGGYNEQF	TRBV10-1	TRBJ2-1	.
ASSPRGRRDGYT	TRBV9	TRBJ1-2	few
ASSQSRVGPFEGYT	TRBV7-9	TRBJ1-2	once
ASSLISTDTQY	TRBV7-3	TRBJ2-3	.
ASSRGQGQPNEQF	TRBV7-6	TRBJ2-1	.
ASSLFSGTVNTGELF	TRBV27	TRBJ2-2	.
ASSLVRGGNTEAF	TRBV5-4	TRBJ1-1	.
ASSVGRTSERDEQF	TRBV9	TRBJ2-1	once
ASSYPMGGINQPQH	TRBV6-2/TRBV6-3	TRBJ1-5	.
ASREGTVNTEAF	TRBV19	TRBJ1-1	once
AALDSSGNTIY	TRBV6-5	TRBJ1-3	.
ASSLPGWGSPLH	TRBV27	TRBJ1-6	.
ASSVSGSTDTQY	TRBV2	TRBJ2-3	once
ASRGDKNTEAF	TRBV2	TRBJ1-1	.
ASSHRGREKLEAF	TRBV7-3	TRBJ1-1	.
ASTDRGDEQF	TRBV19	TRBJ2-1	.
ASSIMNTGELF	TRBV19	TRBJ2-2	.
ASSYGTPNTGELF	TRBV6-5	TRBJ2-2	.
ATSEQGLQNEQF	TRBV24-1	TRBJ2-1	.
ASSLGGGSSGNTIY	TRBV7-2	TRBJ1-3	.
ASSSQKTPEPQH	TRBV28	TRBJ1-5	.
ASSQYGDESGRKYTEAF	TRBV23-1	TRBJ1-1	.
ATSPTGAHEQY	TRBV10-3	TRBJ2-7	.
ASSRGVGVADTQY	TRBV4-1	TRBJ2-3	few
ASSLLPGRLSTNEKLF	TRBV11-2	TRBJ1-4	many
ASSRGNTRGTEAF	TRBV5-1	TRBJ1-1	.
ASSLDSSYNEQF	TRBV5-1	TRBJ2-1	once
ASSSVNTEAF	TRBV18	TRBJ1-1	.
ASFGLATNEKLF	TRBV19	TRBJ1-4	once
ASSLGGRAKNIQY	TRBV5-6	TRBJ2-4	.
ASSETGVGNQPQH	TRBV18	TRBJ1-5	.
ASSVTSLNDNEQF	TRBV9	TRBJ2-1	.
ASSSNGGTEAF	TRBV7-2	TRBJ1-1	.
ASSLSGTNYGYT	TRBV7-9	TRBJ1-2	.
ASGRDSHLVGELF	TRBV19	TRBJ2-2	.
SALEGNGYT	TRBV20-1	TRBJ1-2	.
ASSLDPGGYRGQY	TRBV11-2	TRBJ2-7	once
ASSLEPGWGQPQH	TRBV5-5	TRBJ1-5	.
ASSPYRTSGGDDTQY	TRBV3-1/TRBV3-2	TRBJ2-3	.
ASSGPGSSYNEQF	TRBV18	TRBJ2-1	.
ASNRGQQWTGELF	TRBV2	TRBJ2-2	.
AISESVGGANTEAF	TRBV10-3	TRBJ1-1	.
ASTIGGRSINQPQH	TRBV19	TRBJ1-5	.
ASSLGDGGDSPLH	TRBV5-5	TRBJ1-6	.
ASSLISGNTIY	TRBV19	TRBJ1-3	medium-sized
AISESAGRKTYGYT	TRBV10-3	TRBJ1-2	.
ASSRELGSPLH	TRBV12-3/TRBV12-4	TRBJ1-6	.